This TCR beta chain was sequenced for a study of PD-1 blockade in classical Hodgkin lymphoma. Broader study findings: Patients starting nivolumab under 1 year after ASCT were excluded.

As to time point: cycle 4 day 1 (C4D1), after 6 weeks of nivolumab. All trial patients relapsed after autologous stem cell transplantation. Of note for this clone: Antigen unknown.

The germline V gene encodes CDR1 KGHSY and CDR2 FQNENV. Between the trimmed V and J ends, which lost 0 bases and 5 bases, there was a span of 16 bases. The CDR3 is 16 residues long. Generated by immunoSEQ multiplex PCR, the TCRdb table keeps only in-frame clones and is missing some. The sample comprises roughly 100,000 clones, more than 70% of which are singletons, and around 19% rests with the top ten. The clonotype comes from a human donor with classical Hodgkin lymphoma. Here the sequenced sample was peripheral blood mononuclear cells (PBMCs), taken before the fourth cycle of nivolumab. The J gene is TRBJ1-2, the V gene TRBV16; perhaps TRBD1 as D (5 bases). This CDR3 reads CASSQSHTPGLYGYTF. The CDR3 DNA follows: TGTGCCAGCAGCCAATCACATACTCCGGGGCTTTATGGCTACACCTTC.